This T cell receptor beta chain was profiled in a study of blood T cell repertoires in COVID-19. About the research overall: Collection of acute and convalescent COVID-19 samples took place in the United States, Italy and Spain. Sources were T cells, B-cell-depleted T cells, or PBMCs; the material itself was cDNA or gDNA.

The table came from immunoSEQ multiplex PCR; TCRdb's copy has only in-frame clones and leaves some out. The data contain about 200,000 clones, roughly 90% of them singletons. Germline CDR1 LNHNV, CDR2 YYDKDF (reference sequence). V was shortened by 3 bases and J by 11 bases, with 16 bases between the two germline ends. The CDR3 loop spans 13 amino acids. Everyone who took part was 18 to 89 years old, and they came from about two dozen US areas. Which cohort a participant joined came from the clinical history participants gave. This TCR was recovered from a woman aged 18-30 years who had recovered from COVID-19. Sequenced sample: PBMCs or T cells enriched from blood (not recorded which). The chain uses TRBV15 and TRBJ1-1, with a possible D match to TRBD1 (6 bases). The CDR3 DNA reads TGTGCCACCAGCAGGTCTACAGGGATGGGGGCTTTCTTT. The encoded protein is CATSRSTGMGAFF.